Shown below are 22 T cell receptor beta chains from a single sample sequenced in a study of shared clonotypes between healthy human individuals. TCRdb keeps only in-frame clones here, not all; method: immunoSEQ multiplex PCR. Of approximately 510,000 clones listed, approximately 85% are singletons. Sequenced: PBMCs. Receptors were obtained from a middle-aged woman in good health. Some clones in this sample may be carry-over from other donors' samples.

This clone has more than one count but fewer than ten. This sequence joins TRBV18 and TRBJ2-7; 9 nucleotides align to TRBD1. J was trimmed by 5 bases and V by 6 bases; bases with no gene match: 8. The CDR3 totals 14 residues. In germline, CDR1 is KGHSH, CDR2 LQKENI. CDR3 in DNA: TGTGCCAGCTCGCCCCGGACAGGGGAGAACGAGCAGTACTTC. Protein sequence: CASSPRTGENEQYF.

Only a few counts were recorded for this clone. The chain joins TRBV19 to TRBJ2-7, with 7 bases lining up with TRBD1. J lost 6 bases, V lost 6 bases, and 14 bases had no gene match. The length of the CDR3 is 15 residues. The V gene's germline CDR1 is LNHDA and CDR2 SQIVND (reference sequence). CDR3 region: CASRDPGQPISEQYF. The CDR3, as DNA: TGTGCCAGTAGGGACCCGGGACAGCCGATTTCCGAGCAGTACTTC. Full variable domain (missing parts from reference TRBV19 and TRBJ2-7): DGGITQSPKYLFRKEGQNVTLSCEQNLNHDAMYWYRQDPGQGLRLIYYSQIVNDFQKGDIAEGYSVSREKKESFPLTVTSAQKNPTAFYLCASRDPGQPISEQYFGPGTRLTVT.

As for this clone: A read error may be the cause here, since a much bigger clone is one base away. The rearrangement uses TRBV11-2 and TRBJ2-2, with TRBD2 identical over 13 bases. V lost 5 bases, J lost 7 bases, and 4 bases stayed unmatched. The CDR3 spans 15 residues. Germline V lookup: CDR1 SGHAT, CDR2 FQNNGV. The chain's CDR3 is CASSRTSGRFGELFF. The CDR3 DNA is TGTGCCAGCAGCCGGACTAGCGGGAGATTCGGGGAGCTGTTTTTT.

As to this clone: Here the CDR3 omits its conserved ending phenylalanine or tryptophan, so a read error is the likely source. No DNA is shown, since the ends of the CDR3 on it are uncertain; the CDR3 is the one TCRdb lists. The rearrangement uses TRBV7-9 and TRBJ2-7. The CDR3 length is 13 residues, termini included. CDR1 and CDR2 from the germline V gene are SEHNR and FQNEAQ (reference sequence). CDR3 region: CASSLEGFTTPTL.

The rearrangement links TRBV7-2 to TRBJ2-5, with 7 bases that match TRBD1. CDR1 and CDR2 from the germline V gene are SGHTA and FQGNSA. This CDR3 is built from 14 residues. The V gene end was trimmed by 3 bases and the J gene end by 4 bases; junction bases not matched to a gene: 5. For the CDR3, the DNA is TGTGCCAGCAGCTTTCTTACAGGGGCAGAGACCCAGTACTTC. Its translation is CASSFLTGAETQYF.

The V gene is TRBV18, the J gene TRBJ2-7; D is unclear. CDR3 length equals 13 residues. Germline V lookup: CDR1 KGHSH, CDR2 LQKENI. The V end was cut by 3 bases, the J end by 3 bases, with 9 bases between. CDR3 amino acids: CASSPQSLYEQYF. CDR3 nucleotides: TGTGCCAGCTCACCTCAGAGCCTCTACGAGCAGTACTTC.

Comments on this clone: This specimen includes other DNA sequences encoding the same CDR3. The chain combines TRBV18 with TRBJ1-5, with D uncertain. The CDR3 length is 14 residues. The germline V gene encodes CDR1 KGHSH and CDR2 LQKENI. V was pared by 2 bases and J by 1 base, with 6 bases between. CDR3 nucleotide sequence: TGTGCCAGCTCACCAGGGATAAGCAATCAGCCCCAGCATTTT. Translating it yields CASSPGISNQPQHF.

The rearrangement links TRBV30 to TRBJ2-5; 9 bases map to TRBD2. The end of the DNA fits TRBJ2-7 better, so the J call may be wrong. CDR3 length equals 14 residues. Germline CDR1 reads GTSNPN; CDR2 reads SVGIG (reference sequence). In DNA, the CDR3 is TGTGCCTGGGAAGATAGCGGGAGATCCTACGAGCAGTACTTC. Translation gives CAWEDSGRSYEQYF.

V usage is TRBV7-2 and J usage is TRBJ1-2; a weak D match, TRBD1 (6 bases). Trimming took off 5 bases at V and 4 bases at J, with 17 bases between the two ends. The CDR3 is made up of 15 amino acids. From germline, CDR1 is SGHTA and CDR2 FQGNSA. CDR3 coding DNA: TGTGCCAGCAGCCCCTCCCCAGGGGACTTCTATGGCTACACCTTC. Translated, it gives CASSPSPGDFYGYTF.

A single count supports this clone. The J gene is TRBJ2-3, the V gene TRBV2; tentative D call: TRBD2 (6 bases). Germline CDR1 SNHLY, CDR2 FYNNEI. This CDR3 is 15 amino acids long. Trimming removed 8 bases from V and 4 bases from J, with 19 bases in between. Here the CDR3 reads CASSRLAQPADTQYF. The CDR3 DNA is TGTGCCAGCTCCCGCCTAGCGCAACCTGCAGATACGCAGTATTTT. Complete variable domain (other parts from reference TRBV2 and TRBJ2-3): EPEVTQTPSHQVTQMGQEVILRCVPISNHLYFYWYRQILGQKVEFLVSFYNNEISEKSEIFDDQFSVERPDGSNFTLKIRSTKLEDSAMYFCASSRLAQPADTQYFGPGTRLTVL.

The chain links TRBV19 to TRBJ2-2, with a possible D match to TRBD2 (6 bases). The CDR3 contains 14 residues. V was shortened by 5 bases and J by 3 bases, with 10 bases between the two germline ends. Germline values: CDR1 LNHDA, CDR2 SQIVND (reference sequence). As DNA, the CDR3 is TGTGCCAGTAGTTCGGGACTGCACACCGGGGAGCTGTTTTTT. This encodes CASSSGLHTGELFF.

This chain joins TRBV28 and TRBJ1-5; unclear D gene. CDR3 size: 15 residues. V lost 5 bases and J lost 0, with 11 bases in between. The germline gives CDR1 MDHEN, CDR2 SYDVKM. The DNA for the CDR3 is TGTGCCAGCAGTCCGGGATCCTTTAGCAATCAGCCCCAGCATTTT. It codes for CASSPGSFSNQPQHF.

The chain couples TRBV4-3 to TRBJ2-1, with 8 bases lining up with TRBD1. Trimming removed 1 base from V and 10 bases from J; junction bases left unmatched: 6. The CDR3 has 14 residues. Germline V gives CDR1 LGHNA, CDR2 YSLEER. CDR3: CASSQAGGGWEQFF. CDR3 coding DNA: TGCGCCAGCAGCCAAGCAGGGGGCGGGTGGGAGCAGTTCTTC.

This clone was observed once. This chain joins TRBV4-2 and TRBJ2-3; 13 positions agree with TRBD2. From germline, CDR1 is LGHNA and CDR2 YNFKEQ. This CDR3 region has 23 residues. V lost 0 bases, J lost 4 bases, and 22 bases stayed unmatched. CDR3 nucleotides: TGTGCCAGCAGCCAAGATCCCGGCACTACTAGCGGGAGGGCCGAGATTTTCGCAGATACGCAGTATTTT. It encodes CASSQDPGTTSGRAEIFADTQYF.

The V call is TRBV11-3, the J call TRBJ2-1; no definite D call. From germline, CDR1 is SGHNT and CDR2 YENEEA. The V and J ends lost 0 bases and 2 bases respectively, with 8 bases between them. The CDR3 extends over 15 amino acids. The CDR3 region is CASSLDSQTYNEQFF. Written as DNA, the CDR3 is TGTGCCAGCAGCTTAGACAGCCAGACCTACAATGAGCAGTTCTTC.

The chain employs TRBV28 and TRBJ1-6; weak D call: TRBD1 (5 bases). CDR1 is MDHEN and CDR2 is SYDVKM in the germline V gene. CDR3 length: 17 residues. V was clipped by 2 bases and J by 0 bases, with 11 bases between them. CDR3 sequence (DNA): TGTGCCAGCAGTTTAGGGACGTTGAGCTCCTATAATTCACCCCTCCACTTT. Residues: CASSLGTLSSYNSPLHF.

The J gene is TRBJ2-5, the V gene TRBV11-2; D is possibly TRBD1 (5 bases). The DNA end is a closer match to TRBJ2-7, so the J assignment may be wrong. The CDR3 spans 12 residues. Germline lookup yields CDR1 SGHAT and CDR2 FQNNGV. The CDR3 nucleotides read TGTGCCAGCAGCGCCACAGGTTACGAGCAGTACTTC. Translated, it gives CASSATGYEQYF.

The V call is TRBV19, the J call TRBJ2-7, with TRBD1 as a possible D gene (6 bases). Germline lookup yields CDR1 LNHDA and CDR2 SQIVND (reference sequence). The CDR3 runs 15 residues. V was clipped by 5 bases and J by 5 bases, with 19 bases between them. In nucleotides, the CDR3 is TGTGCCAGTAGTTCTTCGGGGCAGGGGTTCGACGAGCAGTACTTC. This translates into CASSSSGQGFDEQYF.

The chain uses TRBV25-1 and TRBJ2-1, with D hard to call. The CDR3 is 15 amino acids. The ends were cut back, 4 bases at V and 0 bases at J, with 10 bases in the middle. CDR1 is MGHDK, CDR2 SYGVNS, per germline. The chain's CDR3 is CASSAGRSSYNEQFF. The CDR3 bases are TGTGCCAGCAGTGCGGGCCGCAGCTCCTACAATGAGCAGTTCTTC.

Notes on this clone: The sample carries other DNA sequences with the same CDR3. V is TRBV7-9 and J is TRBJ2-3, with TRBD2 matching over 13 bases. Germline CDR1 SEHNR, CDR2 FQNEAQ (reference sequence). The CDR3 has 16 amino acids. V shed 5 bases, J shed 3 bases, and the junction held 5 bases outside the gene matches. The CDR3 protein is CASSTRTSGRTDTQYF. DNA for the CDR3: TGTGCCAGCAGCACTCGGACTAGCGGGAGAACAGATACGCAGTATTTT.

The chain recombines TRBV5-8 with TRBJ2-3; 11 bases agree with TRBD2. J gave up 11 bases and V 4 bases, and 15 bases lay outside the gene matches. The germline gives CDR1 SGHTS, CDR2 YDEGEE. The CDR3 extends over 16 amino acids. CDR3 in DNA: TGTGCCAGCAGCCCAATAGCGGGAGGGCTCCCAACTATGCAGTATTTT. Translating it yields CASSPIAGGLPTMQYF.

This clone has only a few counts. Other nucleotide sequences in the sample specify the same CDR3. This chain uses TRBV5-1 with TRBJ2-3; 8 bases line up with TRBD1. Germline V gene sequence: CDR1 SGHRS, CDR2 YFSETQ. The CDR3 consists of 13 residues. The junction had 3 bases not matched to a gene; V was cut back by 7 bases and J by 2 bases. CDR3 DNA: TGCGCCAGCTCAGGGGGCGACACAGATACGCAGTATTTT. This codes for CASSGGDTDTQYF.